A selection of T cell receptor beta chains follows, all from one sample in a study of blood T cell repertoires in COVID-19. The method was immunoSEQ multiplex PCR; TCRdb's version includes in-frame clones alone and lacks a portion of them. Of some 350,000 clones listed, around 87% are singletons. The sequenced sample consisted of peripheral blood. All receptors come from a man aged 18 to 29 with active or convalescent COVID-19. Each CDR3 is given with its conserved first and last residue. D genes are given only for firm matches. Expanded clones are given a class, and other clones once, few, many or no size at all.

TRBV7-4,NA,NA,TRBJ1-4,CASSPAEDRKNCFF,NA
TRBV9,NA,NA,TRBJ1-3,CASSVVDGAGGNTIYF,TGTGCCAGCAGCGTAGTGGATGGGGCTGGTGGAAACACCATATATTTT
TRBV14,TRBD1,NA,TRBJ1-3,CASSQVAGGSNTIYF,TGTGCCAGCAGCCAAGTTGCAGGGGGAAGTAACACCATATATTTT
TRBV3-1/TRBV3-2,NA,NA,TRBJ1-3,CASRPTGNGNTIYF,TGTGCCAGCAGACCCACAGGGAATGGAAACACCATATATTTT
TRBV5-4,TRBD2,NA,TRBJ2-3,CASSRPGSSGGNTQYF,TGTGCCAGCAGCCGGCCTGGATCTAGCGGGGGGAATACGCAGTATTTT
TRBV29-1,NA,once,TRBJ2-2,CSVMDSSRTGELFF,TGCAGCGTTATGGACAGCTCGCGCACCGGGGAGCTGTTTTTT
TRBV25-1,TRBD1,NA,TRBJ1-2,CASSALTGNVEGYTF,TGTGCCAGCAGTGCCCTGACAGGGAATGTCGAAGGCTACACCTTC
TRBV2,NA,NA,TRBJ1-2,CASSAGEGYTF,TGTGCCAGCAGTGCGGGGGAAGGCTACACCTTC
TRBV5-1,NA,many,TRBJ1-5,CASSLSPLGGSQPQHF,TGCGCCAGCAGCTTGAGTCCGCTGGGGGGAAGTCAGCCCCAGCATTTT
TRBV19,NA,NA,TRBJ1-5,CASRGEPQHF,TGTGCCAGTAGAGGGGAACCCCAGCATTTT
TRBV7-3,TRBD2,NA,TRBJ2-2,CASSPIGRGENTGELFF,TGTGCCAGCAGCCCTATTGGGCGGGGGGAGAACACCGGGGAGCTGTTTTTT
TRBV7-3,TRBD1,NA,TRBJ1-6,CASSSTGQEGSPLHF,TGTGCCAGCAGCTCTACCGGACAGGAGGGGTCACCCCTCCACTTT
TRBV7-3,TRBD1,NA,TRBJ1-6,CASSAQGQGNSPLHF,TGTGCCAGCAGCGCACAGGGGCAAGGGAATTCACCCCTCCACTTT
TRBV27,TRBD2,few,TRBJ2-7,CASSIGLAGAVSYEQYF,TGTGCCAGCAGTATCGGACTAGCGGGAGCAGTCTCCTACGAGCAGTACTTC
TRBV10-2,NA,NA,TRBJ2-7,CASSEYSGGYEQYF,TGCGCCAGCAGTGAGTACTCAGGGGGGTACGAGCAGTACTTC
TRBV4-1,NA,NA,TRBJ2-1,CASSQDTGERQFF,TGCGCCAGCAGCCAAGATACGGGGGAGAGGCAGTTCTTC
TRBV6-1,TRBD1,NA,TRBJ1-1,CASSEWDSEAFF,TGTGCCAGCAGTGAATGGGACAGTGAAGCTTTCTTT
TRBV6-5,NA,NA,TRBJ1-5,CASSFLQGNQPQHF,TGTGCCAGCAGTTTTCTACAGGGCAATCAGCCCCAGCATTTT
TRBV3-1/TRBV3-2,NA,few,TRBJ1-6,CASSQIGLPLHF,TGTGCCAGCAGCCAAATCGGACTCCCCCTCCACTTT
TRBV27,NA,once,TRBJ2-7,CASSYAGGSYEQYF,TGTGCCAGCAGTTACGCAGGGGGGTCCTACGAGCAGTACTTC
TRBV6-6,TRBD1,NA,TRBJ1-2,CASSHRTGTYGYTF,TGTGCCAGCAGCCACCGGACAGGGACATATGGCTACACCTTC
TRBV28,TRBD1,NA,TRBJ1-2,CASSLRTGVQYGYTF,TGTGCCAGCAGTTTAAGGACAGGGGTACAGTATGGCTACACCTTC
TRBV19,TRBD1,NA,TRBJ2-5,CASSPARDRGSETQYF,TGTGCCAGTAGTCCGGCACGGGACAGGGGATCGGAGACCCAGTACTTC
TRBV28,TRBD2,NA,TRBJ2-3,CASSSSTSATDTQYF,TGTGCCAGCAGTTCCAGTACTAGCGCCACAGATACGCAGTATTTT
TRBV5-1,NA,NA,TRBJ1-2,CASSLGGWGNYGYTF,TGCGCCAGCAGCTTGGGCGGGTGGGGAAACTATGGCTACACCTTC
TRBV6-5,TRBD2,few,TRBJ2-3,CASSSGTSVTDTQYF,TGTGCCAGCAGCTCCGGGACTAGCGTCACAGATACGCAGTATTTT
TRBV6-6,NA,NA,TRBJ2-7,CASQGPRYEQYF,TGTGCCAGTCAGGGGCCTCGCTACGAGCAGTACTTC
TRBV15,TRBD1,NA,TRBJ1-1,CATSGRTGWRAEAFF,TGTGCCACCAGCGGGAGGACAGGGTGGAGGGCTGAAGCTTTCTTT
TRBV2,NA,NA,TRBJ1-1,CAKDRSTEAFF,TGTGCCAAAGACAGGAGCACTGAAGCTTTCTTT
TRBV11-1,NA,NA,TRBJ2-5,CASSPGLRETQYF,TGTGCCAGCAGCCCCGGACTAAGAGAGACCCAGTACTTC
TRBV6-6,NA,NA,TRBJ1-1,CASSPYTEAFF,TGTGCCAGCAGTCCATACACTGAAGCTTTCTTT
TRBV24-1,NA,NA,TRBJ1-2,CATSDSMTQYGYTF,TGTGCCACCAGTGATTCCATGACACAATATGGCTACACCTTC
TRBV11-1,TRBD1,NA,TRBJ1-6,CASSLSRTGSNSPLHF,TGTGCCAGCAGCTTATCCAGGACAGGGTCTAATTCACCCCTCCACTTT
TRBV11-2,TRBD1,NA,TRBJ2-3,CASSHGDREYF,TGTGCCAGCAGCCATGGAGACAGGGAGTATTTT
TRBV7-2,NA,once,TRBJ1-1,CASSQSAANTEAFF,TGTGCCAGCAGCCAGAGTGCGGCGAACACTGAAGCTTTCTTT
TRBV4-3,NA,NA,TRBJ1-4,CASSQDRGSLGEKLFF,TGCGCCAGCAGCCAAGATCGTGGGAGCCTGGGGGAAAAACTGTTTTTT
TRBV2,NA,NA,TRBJ2-1,CASRVRNEQFF,TGTGCCTCCAGGGTCCGAAATGAGCAGTTCTTC
TRBV7-2,TRBD1,NA,TRBJ2-2,CASLNLVDRATGELFF,TGTGCCAGCTTAAACTTGGTCGACAGGGCCACCGGGGAGCTGTTTTTT
TRBV27,NA,NA,TRBJ2-3,CASSFSGTDTQYF,TGTGCCAGCAGTTTTTCCGGCACAGATACGCAGTATTTT
TRBV5-1,TRBD2,NA,TRBJ2-1,CASSLQREGNEQFF,TGCGCCAGCAGCTTGCAACGGGAGGGGAATGAGCAGTTCTTC
TRBV9,TRBD1,NA,TRBJ2-5,CASSALTGGGSELETQYF,TGTGCCAGCAGCGCACTGACAGGGGGCGGCTCGGAACTGGAGACCCAGTACTTC
TRBV6-4,NA,few,TRBJ2-1,CASSDSGLAGDEQFF,TGTGCCAGCAGTGACTCTGGTCTAGCCGGCGATGAGCAGTTCTTC
TRBV10-2,NA,once,TRBJ2-3,CASSESGSTDTQYF,TGCGCCAGCAGTGAATCGGGGAGCACAGATACGCAGTATTTT
TRBV28,NA,NA,TRBJ2-3,CASSQRGGITDTQYF,TGTGCCAGCAGCCAACGTGGCGGGATAACAGATACGCAGTATTTT
TRBV3-1/TRBV3-2,NA,NA,TRBJ1-1,CASSRIKNTEAFF,TGTGCCAGCAGCCGTATAAAGAACACTGAAGCTTTCTTT
TRBV10-3,TRBD1,NA,TRBJ2-1,CAISPTGSSYNEQFF,TGTGCCATCAGTCCGACAGGGAGCTCCTACAATGAGCAGTTCTTC
TRBV27,TRBD1,NA,TRBJ1-4,CASSPGTGFGEKLFF,TGTGCCAGCAGTCCCGGGACAGGGTTTGGTGAAAAACTGTTTTTT
TRBV5-1,NA,NA,TRBJ1-2,CASSLAIGGGGYTF,TGCGCCAGCAGCTTGGCAATCGGGGGAGGTGGCTACACCTTC
TRBV5-1,TRBD1,NA,TRBJ1-5,CASSLGVTGGNQPQHF,TGCGCCAGCAGCTTGGGAGTGACAGGGGGCAATCAGCCCCAGCATTTT
TRBV5-1,NA,NA,TRBJ2-5,CASSRDLEAETQYF,TGCGCCAGCAGCCGCGACCTGGAGGCAGAGACCCAGTACTTC
TRBV18,TRBD1,NA,TRBJ1-6,CASSPNRGIDSPLHF,TGTGCCAGCTCACCGAACAGGGGGATCGATTCACCCCTCCACTTT
TRBV9,NA,NA,TRBJ1-3,CASSVGGGNTIYF,TGTGCCAGCAGCGTAGGGGGCGGAAACACCATATATTTT
TRBV5-1,TRBD1,once,TRBJ2-7,CASRSGQSPYEQYF,TGCGCCAGCAGATCGGGACAGAGTCCCTACGAGCAGTACTTC
TRBV5-1,NA,once,TRBJ1-2,CASSLGPGVDYGYTF,TGCGCCAGCAGCCTGGGGCCAGGGGTGGACTATGGCTACACCTTC
TRBV28,TRBD1,NA,TRBJ2-5,CASSLPTGGWTQYF,TGTGCCAGCAGTCTACCCACAGGGGGCTGGACCCAGTACTTC
TRBV19,TRBD2,once,TRBJ2-3,CASKETSGVADTQYF,TGTGCCAGTAAAGAGACTAGCGGCGTTGCGGATACGCAGTATTTT
TRBV19,NA,NA,TRBJ2-1,CASSKWQGRDEQFF,TGTGCCAGTAGTAAATGGCAGGGGCGGGATGAGCAGTTCTTC
TRBV5-4,NA,NA,TRBJ1-3,CASSFISSGLFSGNTIYF,TGTGCCAGCAGCTTTATTTCATCGGGACTGTTCTCTGGAAACACCATATATTTT
TRBV28,TRBD1,NA,TRBJ1-4,CASSRQGVEEKLFF,TGTGCCAGCAGTCGACAGGGGGTGGAGGAAAAACTGTTTTTT
TRBV6-1,NA,NA,TRBJ1-1,CASSEALGYTEAFF,TGTGCCAGCAGTGAAGCGCTAGGTTACACTGAAGCTTTCTTT